A single sample gave rise to the 17 T cell receptor beta chains below, sequenced in a study of CD8 T cells in Susac syndrome. Reverse transcription of about 0.5 to 1 ug RNA was carried out with random hexamers. MiXCR, run by TCRdb on the immunoSEQ multiplex PCR reads, gives a single entry per CDR3 protein. The sample contains some 150,000 distinct CDR3 sequences, about 95% of which appear only once. The specimen was CD4+ T cells from PBMCs. These receptor sequences come from a human donor with Susac syndrome.

In this sample, this clonotype turned up once. The gene calls are TRBV10-3 and TRBJ1-5; D is uncertain. The V end was cut by 2 bases, the J end by 1 base, with 9 bases between. The CDR3 consists of 15 residues. Germline loops: CDR1 ENHRY, CDR2 SYGVKD. This CDR3 reads CAISEGRGSNQPQHF. Here the CDR3 DNA reads TGTGCCATCAGTGAGGGCAGAGGCAGCAATCAGCCCCAGCATTTT.

In this sample, this clonotype turned up once. The chain carries TRBV15 and TRBJ2-2; TRBD1 matches 9 bases. V was pared by 3 bases and J by 6 bases, with 2 bases of the junction left unmatched. The CDR3 length is 14 residues. CDR1 and CDR2 from the germline V gene are LNHNV and YYDKDF (reference sequence). CDR3 residues: CATSRDRGAGELFF. CDR3 DNA sequence: TGTGCCACCAGCAGGGACAGGGGAGCCGGGGAGCTGTTTTTT. The entire variable domain, with the rest obtained from reference TRBV15 and TRBJ2-2, is as follows: DAMVIQNPRYQVTQFGKPVTLSCSQTLNHNVMYWYQQKSSQAPKLLFHYYDKDFNNEADTPDNFQSRRPNTSFCFLDIRSPGLGDTAMYLCATSRDRGAGELFFGEGSRLTVL.

J is TRBJ1-1 and V is TRBV20-1, with TRBD1 matching over 7 bases. V trimming: 5 bases; J trimming: 4 bases; junction bases outside the gene matches: 19. The CDR3 sequence is 17 residues long. Looked up from germline, CDR1 is DFQATT and CDR2 is SNEGSKA (reference sequence). CDR3 in amino acids: CSAERVLIGGRVTEAFF. CDR3 nucleotide sequence: TGCAGTGCTGAGAGAGTGTTGATAGGGGGCCGGGTCACTGAAGCTTTCTTT.

The V gene is TRBV5-4, the J gene TRBJ2-5; 7 bases align to TRBD2. The CDR3 is 15 residues long. Trimming at V came to 3 bases and at J to 3 bases, leaving 8 bases not matched to a gene. The germline V gene encodes CDR1 SGHNT and CDR2 YYREEE (reference sequence). The CDR3 is CASSYQRGKEETQYF. The CDR3 nucleotides are TGTGCCAGCAGCTACCAGCGGGGTAAAGAAGAGACCCAGTACTTC. Variable domain in full (rest from reference TRBV5-4 and TRBJ2-5): ETGVTQSPTHLIKTRGQQVTLRCSSQSGHNTVSWYQQALGQGPQFIFQYYREEENGRGNFPPRFSGLQFPNYSSELNVNALELDDSALYLCASSYQRGKEETQYFGPGTRLLVL.

The gene calls are TRBV5-1 and TRBJ2-7, with D possibly TRBD2 on 6 matching bases. V shed 1 base and J shed 3 bases, with 8 bases lying between them. The CDR3 length is 13 residues. CDR1 SGHRS and CDR2 YFSETQ come from the germline V gene. The CDR3 nucleotides read TGCGCCAGCAGCTTGTACGGGAGCTACGAGCAGTACTTC. The encoded protein is CASSLYGSYEQYF.

The chain couples TRBV7-6 to TRBJ2-7; 9 nucleotides agree with TRBD2. The CDR3 runs to 15 residues. V dropped 4 bases and J dropped 7; count of bases not matched to a gene: 11. Germline values: CDR1 SGHVS, CDR2 FNYEAQ. CDR3 region: CASSSLAGAVGEQYF. For the CDR3, the DNA is TGTGCCAGCAGCTCATTAGCGGGAGCCGTGGGGGAGCAGTACTTC.

This clonotype has only one observation. The J gene is TRBJ2-3, the V gene TRBV2, with a possible D match to TRBD1 (5 bases). The CDR3 extends over 15 amino acids. The V gene lost 3 bases and the J gene lost 3 bases, with 13 bases spanning the gap. Germline lookup yields CDR1 SNHLY and CDR2 FYNNEI. The CDR3 nucleotides read TGTGCCAGCAGTGACGCAGGGAAGAAGACAGATACGCAGTATTTT. Amino acid sequence: CASSDAGKKTDTQYF. Using reference TRBV2 and TRBJ2-3 for the parts outside the CDR3, the full variable domain is EPEVTQTPSHQVTQMGQEVILRCVPISNHLYFYWYRQILGQKVEFLVSFYNNEISEKSEIFDDQFSVERPDGSNFTLKIRSTKLEDSAMYFCASSDAGKKTDTQYFGPGTRLTVL.

The chain links TRBV20-1 to TRBJ1-1; the D gene is possibly TRBD1 (5 bases). Germline assignment: CDR1 DFQATT and CDR2 SNEGSKA (reference sequence). This CDR3 is built from 12 residues. V was pared by 3 bases and J by 3 bases, with 8 bases between. In nucleotides, the CDR3 is TGCAGTGCTAGTTCGGGGCACACTGAAGCTTTCTTT. It is translated as CSASSGHTEAFF.

There are a few counts of this clonotype. This chain joins TRBV15 and TRBJ2-5; tentatively, D is TRBD2 (6 bases). This CDR3 spans 15 amino acids. Trimming left V 0 bases short and J 5 bases short, with 13 bases between. Germline CDR1 and CDR2: LNHNV and YYDKDF (reference sequence). The CDR3 region has the DNA TGTGCCACCAGCAGAGATTCCGGGGGAGGCGAGACCCAGTACTTC. It translates to CATSRDSGGGETQYF.

This chain connects TRBV20-1 to TRBJ1-2; D may be TRBD1 (6 bases). Trimming shortened V by 0 bases and J by 6 bases, and 14 bases separated the two germline ends. The CDR3 runs to 14 residues. From germline, CDR1 is DFQATT and CDR2 SNEGSKA (reference sequence). CDR3 sequence: CSARDIGGRDGYTF. CDR3 sequence (DNA): TGCAGTGCTAGAGATATTGGGGGGCGGGATGGCTACACCTTC.

The V call is TRBV7-8, the J call TRBJ1-5, with D tentatively TRBD1 (6 bases). Trimming cost V 5 bases and J 6 bases, with 14 bases left between them. Per the germline V gene, CDR1 is SGHVS and CDR2 is FQNEAQ. The CDR3 runs to 14 residues. The CDR3 region has the DNA TGTGCCAGCAGCCTTCAGGGAGGGGGTCAGCCCCAGCATTTT. This sequence encodes CASSLQGGGQPQHF. The full variable domain, rest sourced from reference TRBV7-8 and TRBJ1-5, is GAGVSQSPRYKVAKRGQDVALRCDPISGHVSLFWYQQALGQGPEFLTYFQNEAQLDKSGLPSDRFFAERPEGSVSTLKIQRTQQEDSAVYLCASSLQGGGQPQHFGDGTRLSIL.

A single count supports this clonotype. The chain carries TRBV20-1 and TRBJ1-5, with D maybe TRBD1 (5 bases). This CDR3 has 14 residues. Trimming took 3 bases from V and 3 from J, leaving 12 bases between them. Germline V gene sequence: CDR1 DFQATT, CDR2 SNEGSKA (reference sequence). The CDR3 nucleotides are TGCAGTGCTAGCCTTCAGGGAAACAATCAGCCCCAGCATTTT. This sequence encodes CSASLQGNNQPQHF.

The CDR3 DNA reads TGTGCCAGCAGCAAACTTGGAGGGGCCGGTAATGAGCAGTTCTTC. Translation gives CASSKLGGAGNEQFF. The rearrangement links TRBV21-1 to TRBJ2-1; the table's D call, TRBD2, has no DNA check behind it. TRBV21-1 is a pseudogene segment. This CDR3 has 15 residues.

This chain links TRBV21-1 with TRBJ1-6. TRBV21-1 is a pseudogene segment. CDR3 size: 15 residues. CDR3 DNA sequence: TGTGCCAGCAGTCCCATCCATAGGGTGAGTTCACCCCTCCACTTT. It yields the protein CASSPIHRVSSPLHF.

The chain joins TRBV29-1 to TRBJ1-2, with TRBD1 matching over 7 bases. The trim removed 4 bases at V and 5 bases at J, leaving 4 bases unmatched. This CDR3 has 12 amino acids. Germline loops: CDR1 SQVTM, CDR2 ANQGSEA. In DNA form, the CDR3 reads TGCAGCGTTGCTGGACAGGTGTATGGCTACACCTTC. Translation: CSVAGQVYGYTF.

This clonotype showed up just once. The chain combines TRBV20-1 with TRBJ1-2; D uncertain. The CDR3 has 14 amino acids. Germline CDR1 and CDR2: DFQATT and SNEGSKA (reference sequence). V was clipped by 6 bases and J by 8 bases, with 22 bases between them. The CDR3 here is CSARNNHNPGGYTF. The DNA for the CDR3 is TGCAGTGCCCGAAATAATCACAATCCGGGCGGCTACACCTTC.

The V call is TRBV18, the J call TRBJ1-5, with D possibly being TRBD1 (5 bases). V lost 5 bases and J 4 bases, leaving 18 bases between the germline ends. The CDR3 runs to 16 residues. Germline V gene data show CDR1 as KGHSH and CDR2 as LQKENI. CDR3 protein: CASSDIRAGGNQPQHF. The DNA for the CDR3 is TGTGCCAGCTCAGATATCAGGGCGGGAGGGAATCAGCCCCAGCATTTT.